This TCR beta chain comes out of a study of T cell changes during pregnancy in multiple sclerosis (dated by TCRdb to between 2018 and 2021). For the study in its entirety: The study looked at changes in the T cell repertoire across pregnancy in women with multiple sclerosis.

Of note for this clone: What antigen it recognizes has not been identified. The sample holds no much larger clone one base away, and base qualities are not on file.

Libraries were built with the immunoSEQ multiplex PCR assay. TCRdb obtained this table from immuneACCESS and retained in-frame rearrangements with V and J assigned. These tables miss some clones; where compared with another copy, unresolved V genes account for less than half of the shortfall, and the remainder is unexplained. The table for this sample lists around 57,000 clones; about 90% of them were counted only once. The ten largest clones take up roughly 6.5% of the sample. V was cut back by 6 bases and J by 14 bases, leaving a gap of 17 bases between them. From the germline V gene, CDR1 is MDHEN and CDR2 is SYDVKM. The CDR3 runs 13 residues from the cysteine to the phenylalanine. Left in the record is the CDR3 DNA by itself, 39 bases read in frame from the first base.

Sequencing used peripheral blood, obtained in the third trimester of pregnancy. The clonotype comes from a female donor in good health, enrolled as a control in a pregnancy study. The chain joins TRBV28 to TRBJ1-6; no D gene call is confident. The CDR3 sequence is CASRVAKVSTLHF. The nucleotides read TGTGCCAGCAGGGTCGCTAAAGTTTCCACCCTCCACTTT.